This TCR beta chain was sequenced during a study of patients and donors after allogeneic stem cell transplantation. This clonotype was seen a handful of times. Using its own MiXCR run on the RT-PCR reads, TCRdb lists one record per CDR3 protein. The table includes approximately 250,000 distinct CDR3 sequences, 14% detected once. Trimming took 5 bases from V and 8 from J, leaving 10 bases between them. The germline V gene has CDR1 LNHDA and CDR2 SQIVND (reference sequence). The CDR3 is 12 residues long. The sequence was obtained from a human donor who was either an allogeneic HSCT recipient or a stem cell or donor lymphocyte infusion donor (not recorded which). It is not recorded whose cells these are; they may come from a transplant donor. The V call is TRBV19, the J call TRBJ2-1, with no clear D. The specimen sequenced was blood, either unsorted or a sorted T cell fraction (not recorded which). CDR3 amino acids: CASSGFQHEQFF. The CDR3 coding sequence is TGTGCCAGTAGTGGGTTTCAGCATGAGCAGTTCTTC.